These 28 T cell receptor beta chains were sequenced from one sample in a study of metastatic and nonmetastatic thyroid tumors. TCRdb used MiXCR to call clones anew from the PCR reads. Among under 25,000 clones listed, 15% to 19% were seen once. Before thyroid surgery, none of the patients had received any treatment. The sequencing sample was made of blood. These receptors all come from a female donor with papillary thyroid cancer or a benign thyroid nodule (not recorded which). Some clones in this sample may be carry-over from other donors' samples.

This clone appeared many times. The chain employs TRBV11-1 and TRBJ2-7; TRBD2 matches at 11 bases. Per the germline V gene, CDR1 is SGHAT and CDR2 is FQDESV (reference sequence). Trimming at V came to 5 bases and at J to 4 bases, leaving 4 bases not matched to a gene. The CDR3 is 14 amino acids. The DNA for the CDR3 is TGTGCCAGCAGCCTACTAGCGGGAGCTTACGAGCAGTACTTC. This sequence encodes CASSLLAGAYEQYF. Combining the CDR3 with reference TRBV11-1 and TRBJ2-7 gives the whole variable domain EAEVAQSPRYKITEKSQAVAFWCDPISGHATLYWYRQILGQGPELLVQFQDESVVDDSQLPKDRFSAERLKGVDSTLKIQPAELGDSAMYLCASSLLAGAYEQYFGPGTRLTVT.

Many counts were recorded for this clone. This CDR3 is also generated by other DNA sequences in the sample. J is TRBJ1-3 and V is TRBV10-3; D not resolved. The ends were cut back, 4 bases at V and 2 bases at J, with 6 bases in the middle. Germline CDR1 and CDR2: ENHRY and SYGVKD. This CDR3 is built from 13 residues. CDR3 loop: CAISGLAGNTIYF. The CDR3 DNA reads TGTGCCATCAGTGGCCTAGCTGGAAACACCATATATTTT.

The sample holds many counts of this clone. The V call is TRBV5-1, the J call TRBJ2-7; 9 nucleotides line up with TRBD2. CDR1 is SGHRS and CDR2 is YFSETQ in the germline V gene. J gave up 0 bases and V 0 bases, and 4 bases lay outside the gene matches. CDR3 length equals 16 residues. The CDR3 nucleotides are TGCGCCAGCAGCTTGGAGACTAGCGGACTCTCCTACGAGCAGTACTTC. Amino acids: CASSLETSGLSYEQYF.

This clone was counted at least ten times. The chain uses TRBV12-5 and TRBJ1-5; 7 positions match TRBD1. Germline V gene lookup returns CDR1 LGHNT and CDR2 FRNRAP. This CDR3 is built from 14 residues. J gave up 2 bases and V 6 bases, and 4 bases lay outside the gene matches. CDR3 protein: CASGGGGGNQPQHF. The CDR3, as DNA: TGTGCTAGTGGAGGGGGCGGGGGCAATCAGCCCCAGCATTTT.

At least ten counts were recorded for this clone. This rearrangement joins TRBV2 to TRBJ1-5, with D uncertain. Between the trimmed V and J ends, which lost 3 bases and 7 bases, there was a span of 10 bases. Per the germline V gene, CDR1 is SNHLY and CDR2 is FYNNEI. The CDR3 runs to 13 residues. CDR3 DNA sequence: TGTGCCAGCAGTGACTGGCGTAAACAGCCCCAGCATTTT. Translating it yields CASSDWRKQPQHF.

This clone is classed as medium-sized (0.01 to 0.1%). The rearrangement joins TRBV20-1 to TRBJ2-3; 7 positions agree with TRBD2. Losses at the gene ends were 4 bases for V and 5 bases for J; bases not matched to a gene: 15. The CDR3 covers 16 residues. Looked up from germline, CDR1 is DFQATT and CDR2 is SNEGSKA (reference sequence). CDR3 DNA sequence: TGCAGTGCTAATAGCCTGGGGCTAGCGGAAGAAGATACGCAGTATTTT. Residues: CSANSLGLAEEDTQYF.

This clone has at least ten counts. The chain couples TRBV6-2 or TRBV6-3 to TRBJ1-2, with a weak D call TRBD1 (6 bases). CDR3 length: 14 residues. From germline, CDR1 is MNHEY and CDR2 SVGEGT. Trimming left V 10 bases short and J 6 bases short, with 21 bases between. CDR3 bases: TGTGCCACCCAGCTTGGGGGGCGCAGTCATGGCTACACCTTC. Its translation is CATQLGGRSHGYTF.

This clone showed up many times. The genes are TRBV2 and TRBJ2-1, with TRBD2 matching over 10 bases. This CDR3 spans 16 amino acids. Germline CDR1 SNHLY, CDR2 FYNNEI. V lost 2 bases to trimming and J lost 8 bases; unmatched junction nucleotides: 9. The CDR3, as DNA: TGTGCCAGCAGTGAATCCCACAGCGGGAGGGCTTATGAGCAGTTCTTC. This translates into CASSESHSGRAYEQFF.

In its sample, this clone was seen many times. V is TRBV2 and J is TRBJ2-1; possible D gene TRBD1, 5 bases. The CDR3 runs 14 residues. Trimming left V 6 bases short and J 6 bases short, with 15 bases between. Germline-derived CDR1 and CDR2 are SNHLY and FYNNEI. CDR3 nucleotide sequence: TGTGCCAGCAGGGTACACCAGGGAAGCAATGAGCAGTTCTTC. It translates to CASRVHQGSNEQFF.

The table lists this clone with many counts. V is TRBV13 and J is TRBJ2-2; the D gene is possibly TRBD2 (6 bases). Per germline, CDR1 PRHDT and CDR2 FYEKMQ (reference sequence). The length of the CDR3 is 16 residues. Trimming pared 5 bases from V and 6 bases from J, leaving 19 bases between. CDR3 bases: TGTGCCAGCAGCCTGCACGGAGGGCCGGGGGCCGGGGAGCTGTTTTTT. The encoded protein is CASSLHGGPGAGELFF.

This clone was detected many times. Written as DNA, the CDR3 is TGTGCCAGCAGCTTAAGTTCCGGGACAGAGACCCAGTACTTC. Translating it yields CASSLSSGTETQYF. The gene calls are TRBV7-9 and TRBJ2-5; D tentatively reads TRBD1 or TRBD2 (5 bases each). The V end was cut by 2 bases, the J end by 4 bases, with 11 bases between. The germline gives CDR1 SEHNR, CDR2 FQNEAQ (reference sequence). This CDR3 comprises 14 residues.

This clone was counted many times. Different DNA sequences within this sample yield the same CDR3. The chain links TRBV29-1 to TRBJ2-6; the match to TRBD1 covers 7 bases. The CDR3 totals 15 residues. Per the germline V gene, CDR1 is SQVTM and CDR2 is ANQGSEA. J lost 2 bases, V lost 3 bases, and 4 bases had no gene match. For the CDR3, the DNA is TGCAGCGTTGAGGGACAGATAGCTGGGGCCAACGTCCTGACTTTC. Translating it yields CSVEGQIAGANVLTF. Full variable domain (rest looked up from reference TRBV29-1 and TRBJ2-6): SAVISQKPSRDICQRGTSLTIQCQVDSQVTMMFWYRQQPGQSLTLIATANQGSEATYESGFVIDKFPISRPNLTFSTLTVSNMSPEDSSIYLCSVEGQIAGANVLTFGAGSRLTVL.

This clone was seen at least ten times. This chain connects TRBV7-9 to TRBJ2-7; the D is unclear. The germline gives CDR1 SEHNR, CDR2 FQNEAQ (reference sequence). The CDR3 consists of 12 residues. V lost 1 base, J lost 5 bases, and 6 bases lay in between. CDR3 nucleotides: TGTGCCAGCAGCTTAGTTAGCCACGAGCAGTACTTC. Protein: CASSLVSHEQYF.

This clone was seen many times. V and J are TRBV7-9 and TRBJ2-2; either TRBD1 or TRBD2 may fit D (5 bases each). The CDR3 is 13 amino acids. Looked up from germline, CDR1 is SEHNR and CDR2 is FQNEAQ (reference sequence). V lost 5 bases and J lost 6, with 10 bases in between. CDR3 sequence reads: CASSHRGAGELFF. The CDR3 coding sequence is TGTGCCAGCAGCCACAGAGGGGCCGGGGAGCTGTTTTTT. The full variable domain, rest sourced from reference TRBV7-9 and TRBJ2-2, is DTGVSQNPRHKITKRGQNVTFRCDPISEHNRLYWYRQTLGQGPEFLTYFQNEAQLEKSRLLSDRFSAERPKGSFSTLEIQRTEQGDSAMYLCASSHRGAGELFFGEGSRLTVL.

The CDR3 protein is CASSQTGGAPGEQYF. Written as DNA, the CDR3 is TGCGCCAGCAGCCAAACGGGGGGAGCTCCTGGCGAGCAGTACTTC. This rearrangement joins TRBV4-1 to TRBJ2-7, with 7 bases identical to TRBD2. Germline CDR1 reads MGHRA; CDR2 reads YSYEKL. V lost 2 bases, J lost 6 bases, and 10 bases stayed unmatched. The CDR3 runs 15 residues.

This clone was picked up many times. This chain connects TRBV12-5 to TRBJ2-7; 13 nucleotides agree with TRBD2. Trimming removed 5 bases from V and 5 bases from J; junction bases left unmatched: 6. In germline, CDR1 is LGHNT, CDR2 FRNRAP. This CDR3 comprises 15 residues. CDR3 amino acids: CASGQGTSGKDEQYF. In DNA form, the CDR3 reads TGTGCTAGTGGTCAAGGGACTAGCGGGAAGGACGAGCAGTACTTC.

The genes are TRBV9 and TRBJ2-7, with D tentatively TRBD2 (5 bases). The ends were cut back, 0 bases at V and 7 bases at J, with 17 bases in the middle. Germline V lookup: CDR1 SGDLS, CDR2 YYNGEE. The CDR3 has 15 residues. The CDR3 bases are TGTGCCAGCAGCGTAGAACCAACACGGACTGGGGAGCAGTACTTC. Its protein product is CASSVEPTRTGEQYF. Full variable domain (rest looked up from reference TRBV9 and TRBJ2-7): DSGVTQTPKHLITATGQRVTLRCSPRSGDLSVYWYQQSLDQGLQFLIQYYNGEERAKGNILERFSAQQFPDLHSELNLSSLELGDSALYFCASSVEPTRTGEQYFGPGTRLTVT.

This clone was found a few times. V gene TRBV6-4 combines with J gene TRBJ2-7; 8 bases match TRBD1. Germline CDR1 MRHNA, CDR2 SNTAGT. The CDR3 spans 19 residues. V lost 5 bases, J lost 1 base, and 19 bases stayed unmatched. This CDR3 reads CASSPMRRGGTGPSYEQYF. In DNA, the CDR3 is TGTGCCAGCAGTCCGATGAGACGCGGTGGGACAGGCCCTTCCTACGAGCAGTACTTC.

In this sample, this clone turned up many times. The CDR3 here is CASSLNIAEAFF. DNA for the CDR3: TGTGCCAGCAGCTTGAATATAGCCGAAGCTTTCTTT. The chain employs TRBV7-2 and TRBJ1-1, with unresolved D. Germline assignment: CDR1 SGHTA and CDR2 FQGNSA. The CDR3 has 12 amino acids. The V gene lost 3 bases and the J gene lost 8 bases, with 10 bases spanning the gap.

Remarks on this clone: The junction differs from germline at one of its ends, possibly a read error. The gene calls are TRBV28 and TRBJ1-1; no definite D call. Germline-derived CDR1 and CDR2 are MDHEN and SYDVKM. The CDR3 spans 14 residues. CDR3 DNA sequence: TGTGTCAGCAGCTCCGGACGATGGAACACTGAAGCTTTCTTT. As protein: CVSSSGRWNTEAFF.

Ten or more counts support this clone. The chain joins TRBV20-1 to TRBJ2-1, with TRBD2 identical over 9 bases. Germline-derived CDR1 and CDR2 are DFQATT and SNEGSKA (reference sequence). Trimming at V came to 5 bases and at J to 4 bases, leaving 15 bases not matched to a gene. The CDR3 sequence is 17 residues long. CDR3: CSAPKYSGSSGYNEQFF. The CDR3 DNA follows: TGCAGTGCTCCCAAGTATAGCGGGAGCTCCGGTTACAATGAGCAGTTCTTC.

This clone was recorded many times. The chain carries TRBV24-1 and TRBJ2-7, with D perhaps being TRBD1 or TRBD2 (5 bases each). The length of the CDR3 is 15 residues. Trimming pared 7 bases from V and 2 bases from J, leaving 17 bases between. Germline CDR1 is KGHDR and CDR2 is SFDVKD. Here the CDR3 DNA reads TGTGCCACCAGGCGGGCAGGGATAGAGACCTACGAGCAGTACTTC. Translation gives CATRRAGIETYEQYF.

As for this clone: A much larger clone is a single base away; this may be a read error. This rearrangement joins TRBV10-3 to TRBJ1-1; no firm D call. Germline loops: CDR1 ENHRY, CDR2 SYGVKD. The CDR3 is 13 residues long. The CDR3 region is CTTSEQMNTEAFF. The CDR3 DNA reads as TGTACCACCAGTGAGCAGATGAACACTGAAGCTTTCTTT.

This clone was observed at least ten times. The V and J genes are TRBV12-3 or TRBV12-4 and TRBJ2-5; 8 bases are shared with TRBD1. This CDR3 comprises 15 residues. Unmatched junction bases numbered 11, after V lost 6 bases and J lost 5 bases. The CDR3 coding sequence is TGTGCCAGCAGGCCTGACAGGGGAGGATTGGAGACCCAGTACTTC. Translation gives CASRPDRGGLETQYF.

The J gene is TRBJ2-7, the V gene TRBV12-3 or TRBV12-4; 11 bases align to TRBD2. The CDR3 covers 15 residues. V dropped 2 bases and J dropped 3; count of bases not matched to a gene: 3. The CDR3 loop reads CASSLHGTSGYEQYF. In nucleotides, the CDR3 is TGTGCCAGCAGTTTACACGGGACTAGCGGCTACGAGCAGTACTTC.

This clone was detected many times. The chain uses TRBV7-8 and TRBJ1-4; 9 bases match TRBD1. CDR1 is SGHVS and CDR2 is FQNEAQ in the germline V gene. The CDR3 has 15 amino acids. J gave up 5 bases and V 1 base, and 2 bases lay outside the gene matches. The CDR3 is CASSLVGQGNEKLFF. In nucleotides, the CDR3 is TGTGCCAGCAGCTTAGTGGGACAGGGCAATGAAAAACTGTTTTTT.

This clone was found many times. The J gene is TRBJ2-3, the V gene TRBV6-2 or TRBV6-3; D is ambiguous. Germline assignment: CDR1 MNHEY and CDR2 SVGEGT. The length of the CDR3 is 15 residues. V lost 0 bases, J lost 2 bases, and 9 bases lay in between. The CDR3 nucleotides read TGTGCCAGCAGTTACTCGTCAGACTCCACAGATACGCAGTATTTT. It is translated as CASSYSSDSTDTQYF.

The table lists this clone with many counts. The V gene is TRBV5-6, the J gene TRBJ2-7; 9 nucleotides match TRBD2. This CDR3 region has 17 residues. Germline V gene data show CDR1 as SGHDT and CDR2 as YYEEEE. Trimming took 0 bases from V and 7 from J; bases not matched to a gene: 14. The CDR3 nucleotides read TGTGCCAGCAGCTTGGCCCTCTGGGCGGGAGGGCCCCGGGAGCAGTACTTC. This gives the protein CASSLALWAGGPREQYF.